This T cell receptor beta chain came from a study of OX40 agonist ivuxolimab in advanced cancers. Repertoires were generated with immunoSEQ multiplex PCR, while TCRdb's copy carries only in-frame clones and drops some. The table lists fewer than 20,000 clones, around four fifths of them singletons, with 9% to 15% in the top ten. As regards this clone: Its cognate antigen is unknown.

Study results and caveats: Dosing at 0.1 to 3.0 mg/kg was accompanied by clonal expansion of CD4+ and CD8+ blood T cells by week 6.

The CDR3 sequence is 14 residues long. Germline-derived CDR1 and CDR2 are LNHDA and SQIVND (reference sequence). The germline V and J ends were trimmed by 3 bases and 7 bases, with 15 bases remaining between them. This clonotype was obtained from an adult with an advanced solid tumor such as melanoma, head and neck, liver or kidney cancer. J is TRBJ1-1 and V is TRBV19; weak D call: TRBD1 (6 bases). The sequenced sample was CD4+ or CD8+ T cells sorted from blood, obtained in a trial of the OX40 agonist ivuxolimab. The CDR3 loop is CASSIQGRLHEAFF. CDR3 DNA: TGTGCCAGTAGTATCCAGGGGCGACTCCATGAAGCTTTCTTT.